The 20 T cell receptor beta chains given below trace back to one sample, sequenced in a study of memory CD4+ T cells and cytomegalovirus serostatus. The data were produced by immunoSEQ multiplex PCR, yet TCRdb's version contains in-frame clones alone and is incomplete. The repertoire has around 60,000 clones, over 60% of them found once; the top ten carry about 1%. Single viable CD3+CD4+CD8-CD45RO+ cells were sorted as the memory CD4+ T cells. Input material: memory CD4+ T cells from blood. The receptors shown here come from an adult in good health and CMV-seronegative.

The CDR3 region has the DNA TGTGCCAGTAGGGCCACCTACTACGAGCAGTACTTC. This encodes CASRATYYEQYF. The rearrangement uses TRBV27 and TRBJ2-7, with unresolved D. Germline V gene sequence: CDR1 MNHEY, CDR2 SMNVEV (reference sequence). The CDR3 spans 12 residues. Trimming pared 9 bases from V and 3 bases from J, leaving 12 bases between.

The chain couples TRBV5-6 to TRBJ2-1; D unclear. V shed 2 bases and J shed 6 bases, with 15 bases lying between them. The CDR3 loop spans 15 amino acids. Germline-derived CDR1 and CDR2 are SGHDT and YYEEEE. The CDR3 loop is CASSFRTVSSNEQFF. CDR3 nucleotide sequence: TGTGCCAGCAGCTTCCGGACGGTGTCTTCCAATGAGCAGTTCTTC.

This chain links TRBV5-1 with TRBJ1-3; D uncertain. The CDR3 totals 14 residues. In germline, CDR1 is SGHRS, CDR2 YFSETQ. Trimming pared 0 bases from V and 3 bases from J, leaving 7 bases between. CDR3 loop: CASSLDGFGNTIYF. The DNA of the CDR3 is TGCGCCAGCAGCTTGGATGGGTTTGGAAACACCATATATTTT.

The gene calls are TRBV12-2 and TRBJ1-2; the D call TRBD1 from the table was never checked on the DNA. TRBV12-2 is reported as a pseudogene. This CDR3 is 16 amino acids long. For the CDR3, the DNA is TGTGCAAGTCGCCCGAGAGACAGGGGGCATTACTATGGCTACACCTTC. Amino acids: CASRPRDRGHYYGYTF.

This clone was detected only once. The chain uses TRBV6-6 and TRBJ1-2, with a tentative D call TRBD1 (6 bases). Trimming took off 8 bases at V and 4 bases at J, with 14 bases between the two ends. The CDR3 consists of 13 residues. The germline V gene has CDR1 MNHNY and CDR2 SVGAGI (reference sequence). The CDR3 sequence: CASHRADLYGYTF. The CDR3 DNA reads TGTGCCAGCCACAGGGCCGATCTCTATGGCTACACCTTC.

V gene TRBV10-2 combines with J gene TRBJ2-7, with 10 bases matching TRBD2. This CDR3 is built from 14 residues. CDR1 is WSHSY, CDR2 SAAADI, per germline. V was pared by 4 bases and J by 1 base, with 1 base of the junction left unmatched. The CDR3 DNA follows: TGCGCCAGCAGTGGGACTAGCGGTTCCTACGAGCAGTACTTC. Its translation is CASSGTSGSYEQYF.

This chain links TRBV6-5 with TRBJ2-2; TRBD2 aligns across 8 bases. Germline values: CDR1 MNHEY, CDR2 SVGAGI. With V trimmed by 6 bases and J by 5 bases, 5 bases remained unmatched. The CDR3 loop spans 14 amino acids. The DNA of the CDR3 is TGTGCCAGCAGGCGGGGGGCCCGAACCGGGGAGCTGTTTTTT. This codes for CASRRGARTGELFF.

This chain joins TRBV18 and TRBJ1-2, with D tentatively TRBD1 (5 bases). This CDR3 region has 14 residues. Germline lookup yields CDR1 KGHSH and CDR2 LQKENI. Trimming removed 1 base at V and 6 bases at J, with 12 bases between. CDR3 sequence: CASSPLGQGHGYTF. The CDR3 DNA follows: TGTGCCAGCTCACCACTCGGGCAGGGACATGGCTACACCTTC.

The chain recombines TRBV29-1 with TRBJ2-7; no clear D. Germline V lookup: CDR1 SQVTM, CDR2 ANQGSEA. The V end was cut by 1 base, the J end by 2 bases, with 6 bases between. The CDR3 contains 12 residues. CDR3 loop: CSVEADAYEQYF. CDR3 nucleotide sequence: TGCAGCGTTGAAGCAGATGCCTACGAGCAGTACTTC.

The chain uses TRBV5-1 and TRBJ1-4, with D possibly matching TRBD1 (5 bases). The CDR3 extends over 15 amino acids. V was pared by 5 bases and J by 2 bases, with 13 bases between. Germline V gene sequence: CDR1 SGHRS, CDR2 YFSETQ. The CDR3 DNA sequence: TGCGCCAGCAGTTCTCAGGGTGGGACTAATGAAAAACTGTTTTTT. Translating gives CASSSQGGTNEKLFF.

This clone was counted a single time. The chain joins TRBV5-1 to TRBJ2-1; 8 bases agree with TRBD1. Germline V lookup: CDR1 SGHRS, CDR2 YFSETQ. This CDR3 is built from 12 residues. Trimming at V came to 9 bases and at J to 5 bases, leaving 4 bases not matched to a gene. The CDR3 loop reads CANYRGNNEQFF. CDR3 DNA: TGCGCCAACTACAGGGGGAACAATGAGCAGTTCTTC.

The gene calls are TRBV5-1 and TRBJ1-2; no definite D call. CDR3 length: 13 residues. Deletions cut 0 bases from V and 8 bases from J, with 11 bases between. Germline V gene lookup returns CDR1 SGHRS and CDR2 YFSETQ. CDR3 amino acids: CASSLVSGDGYTF. The CDR3 coding sequence is TGCGCCAGCAGCTTGGTATCCGGCGACGGCTACACCTTC.

This sequence joins TRBV5-1 and TRBJ2-5; 10 bases map to TRBD1. The CDR3 totals 15 residues. Germline CDR1 and CDR2: SGHRS and YFSETQ. The V and J ends lost 4 bases and 4 bases, in that order; junction bases with no gene match: 7. In DNA form, the CDR3 reads TGCGCCAGCAGCAGAGGACAGGGGGGTGGAGAGACCCAGTACTTC. Translating it yields CASSRGQGGGETQYF.

Ten or more counts support this clone. This chain joins TRBV11-2 and TRBJ1-5; 7 bases are a match to TRBD1. Germline V gives CDR1 SGHAT, CDR2 FQNNGV. V gave up 0 bases and J gave up 3 bases; unmatched junction bases: 5. This CDR3 contains 16 residues. CDR3 sequence reads: CASSLDVGQVNQPQHF. The DNA for the CDR3 is TGTGCCAGCAGCTTAGATGTAGGACAGGTCAATCAGCCCCAGCATTTT.

The J gene is TRBJ2-3, the V gene TRBV10-1; the match to TRBD1 covers 8 bases. V shed 8 bases, J shed 2 bases, and the junction held 6 bases outside the gene matches. Germline V CDR1 and CDR2: WNHNN, SYGVQD (reference sequence). The CDR3 extends over 14 amino acids. The CDR3 DNA follows: TGCGCCAGCGGACAGGGATCCTACACAGATACGCAGTATTTT. This codes for CASGQGSYTDTQYF.

The chain combines TRBV2 with TRBJ2-3, with 7 bases lining up with TRBD1. Germline CDR1 and CDR2: SNHLY and FYNNEI. This CDR3 contains 14 residues. The junction had 4 bases not matched to a gene; V was cut back by 4 bases and J by 3 bases. This CDR3 reads CASSGQGLTDTQYF. The DNA of the CDR3 is TGTGCCAGCAGTGGACAGGGCCTTACAGATACGCAGTATTTT.

This chain joins TRBV21-1 and TRBJ2-1; no DNA check was done on the table's D call, TRBD1. TRBV21-1 is labeled a pseudogene. CDR3 length: 14 residues. In DNA, the CDR3 is TGTGCCATCATGGCTTCACCAAGTCCCCGCGAGCAGTTCTTC. This encodes CAIMASPSPREQFF.

The chain couples TRBV7-9 to TRBJ2-7, with D maybe TRBD1 (6 bases). The CDR3 runs 16 residues. V gave up 3 bases and J gave up 2 bases, with 17 bases separating them. The V gene's germline CDR1 is SEHNR and CDR2 FQNEAQ (reference sequence). The CDR3 bases are TGTGCCAGCAGCTTTATGACAGGCGTCGGACCCTACGAGCAGTACTTC. It translates to CASSFMTGVGPYEQYF.

Comments on this clone: Other DNA sequences in this sample translate to the same CDR3. J is TRBJ1-4 and V is TRBV5-1; D is possibly TRBD1 (5 bases). The ends were cut back, 4 bases at V and 6 bases at J, with 10 bases in the middle. The CDR3 consists of 13 residues. Germline assignment: CDR1 SGHRS and CDR2 YFSETQ. The CDR3 DNA is TGCGCCAGCAGCCTTGGGGGATATGAAAAACTGTTTTTT. It encodes CASSLGGYEKLFF.

The count of this clone is one. This rearrangement joins TRBV30 to TRBJ1-4; D remains ambiguous. V was cut by 1 base and J by 0 bases, with 9 bases left in between. CDR1 is GTSNPN and CDR2 is SVGIG in the germline V gene (reference sequence). CDR3 length equals 15 residues. The CDR3 DNA is TGTGCCTGGAGTGAAGGGATCACAACTAATGAAAAACTGTTTTTT. Translating it yields CAWSEGITTNEKLFF.